The text below deals with one T cell receptor beta chain. This clone's antigen is unknown. One base away there is no much larger clone; base qualities are not given. The data were taken from a study of blood T cell repertoires in COVID-19 (dated by TCRdb to between 2020 and 2021). About the full investigation: Samples from collaborators originated in the United States, Italy and Spain and spanned both the acute and convalescent phases of COVID-19. A freely available public database, intended as a resource for researchers studying the immune response to SARS-CoV-2, is where the repertoires were released. Samples came from the ongoing ImmuneRACE study (first 160 participants) plus 1,254 subjects from 6 global collaborators. Sample metadata almost always included a de-identified subject ID, COVID-19 status, age in years and sex. Deeply sampled blood TCRbeta repertoires from subjects exposed to, actively infected with, or recovered from COVID-19 were included in the dataset. The prospective study material was composed of cDNA or gDNA derived from T cells, B-cell-depleted T cells, or PBMCs. Where available, HLA class I and class II types were obtained from metadata supplied by the sample provider rather than from assay-based typing. Here is what the overall study found, with its caveats: Clinical and demographic metadata were provided uncurated, with the amount varying by source and participant.

Whole blood was collected in K2EDTA tubes by collaborating institutions according to the institutions' own protocols. Collaborator samples were shipped for TCRbeta analysis as frozen whole blood, isolated PBMCs, or DNA extracted from either sample type. The immunoSEQ Assay, a bias-controlled multiplex PCR, was used to amplify TCRbeta CDR3 regions from genomic DNA. In the paper's pipeline: Within the assay, amplification of reference gene primers was used to estimate how many nucleated cells each sample contained. To quantify the absolute abundance of each unique TCRbeta CDR3 rearrangement, sequence reads were collapsed and filtered. For each sample, productive Simpson clonality was calculated as the square root of Simpson's diversity index over productive rearrangements. Imported from immuneACCESS, the table was reduced by TCRdb to in-frame sequences with V and J called. These copies leave out some clones; in studies compared against another copy, an unresolved V gene accounts for under half, and the cause of the remainder is not known. V, J and clone size are taken as reported in that table, and D and trimming were inferred from the DNA itself. Within this sample are approximately 300,000 clones, with roughly 91% of them counted one time only. The ten largest clones capture 1% of the sample.

V drops 1 base and J drops 10 bases, leaving 13 bases in between. Taken from cysteine to phenylalanine, the CDR3 has 14 residues. Only the CDR3 DNA stays, 42 bases, in frame from base 1. CDR1 SNHLY and CDR2 FYNNEI are derived from the germline V gene. What was sequenced was peripheral blood. This sequence originates from a man aged 50 to 59 with active or convalescent COVID-19. This chain is built from TRBV2 and TRBJ1-4; the D gene is possibly TRBD1, with 5 bases matching. This receptor has the CDR3 CASSEVGVFGKLFF. The nucleotides read TGTGCCAGCAGTGAAGTAGGGGTTTTCGGAAAACTGTTTTTT.